The present T cell receptor (beta chain) was sequenced within a study of beta chain features in type 1 diabetes (dated by TCRdb to between 2017 and 2018). Regarding the complete study: Mean age, gender distribution, total cell number and subset yield were not different between patients and healthy donors. A total of 85 million to 110 million sorted cells were examined across all samples, and RNA yield correlated strongly with the number of cells per subset. The study compared TCRB repertoires of sorted circulating CD4+ T cell subsets between recently diagnosed type 1 diabetes patients and matched healthy donors. Regulatory and stem cell-like memory subsets were isolated from only 8 patients and roughly eight healthy donors, whereas naive and central memory subsets came from all 30 or so donors. Overall study outcomes, separate from this receptor: Because small numbers of individuals were included in the HLA sub-analyses, any influence of HLA type on TCRB rearrangement was left unresolved. Patients with type 1 diabetes made fewer insertions and deleted more nucleotides at VDJ recombination sites, implying thymic rearrangement abnormalities. PCR may preferentially amplify shorter templates, but because patient and control samples were amplified and corrected together, any resulting skew would affect both groups equally. Sequencing cDNA rather than genomic DNA could over-represent highly expressing activated cells, although activation and CD3 levels did not differ between groups. Naive, central memory and regulatory TCRB repertoires appeared more similar among patients than among healthy donors. A moderate but significant shortening of TCRB CDR3 length was observed in type 1 diabetes patients in all four CD4+ subsets.

A single peripheral blood draw of approximately 110 mL on average was collected from each donor into heparinised tubes. A BD FACSAria II was used to sort naive, central memory, regulatory and stem cell-like memory CD4+ T cells with a panel that included CD45RO, CCR7, CD25, CD127, CD95 and CD27. A purity above 95% was achieved for all sorted populations. PBMCs were separated immediately by Lymphoprep density gradient centrifugation and were stained directly, without being cultured. Samples were stained and sorted in pairs, with one healthy donor and one patient per experiment, so that batch effects were minimized. Of note for this clone: Its antigen target is currently unknown. Base quality data are lacking; no much larger clone is found one base away.

The High Capacity cDNA Reverse Transcription Kit was used to reverse transcribe all of the isolated RNA, meaning that expressed TCRB transcripts were what got sequenced. Naive, central memory and regulatory T cell samples underwent deep immunoSEQ sequencing, averaging roughly 3.5 million total reads per sample. Sorted cells were lysed in RLT buffer and RNA was extracted with DNase-treated RNeasy Micro or Mini kits, depending on cell number. Each cell subset was processed separately to prevent cross-contamination, with patient and healthy donor samples processed together. TCRB sequences were amplified from cDNA with the immunoSEQ multiplex PCR, producing 87-bp fragments spanning the CDR3 region. Sequencing of the amplicons was done on the Illumina HiSeq platform. Per the authors' processing: PCR bias was corrected computationally using synthetic template baselines, and reads within Hamming distance 2 were collapsed, with unmergeable singletons discarded. Reads were aligned against IMGT so that V, D and J genes, CDR3 length and insertions or deletions at six rearrangement sites could be assigned. Clonotype counts were normalized to sorted cell number within each subset before computing true diversity and Gini coefficients with the tcR R package. The overlap coefficient, calculated on TCRB nucleotide sequences, was used to quantify repertoire sharing. Out-of-frame TCRB sequences from naive cells were analyzed to stand in for the pre-selection repertoire. TCRdb's version of the immuneACCESS table is confined to in-frame rearrangements and falls short of the full clone set. An unresolved V gene accounts for under half of the shortfall where checked; the remainder is of unknown origin. V, J and clone size are taken as reported in that table, and D and trimming were inferred from the DNA itself. The sample table shows 500,000 to 700,000 clones, and roughly a sixth are seen once. More than 0.08% of the sample goes to the ten largest clones.

This clonotype was obtained from a man between 18 and 35 years old in good health. Material for sequencing was naive CD4+ T cells from blood. The cell subset or site label, read with the paper, signifies: true naive CD4+ T cells.

The bases read TGTGCCAGCCCTGGCGGGTCAGGCAAAAGTAGGGAGCTGTTTTTT. Its protein reads: CASPGGSGKSRELFF. This chain is built from TRBV7-2 and TRBJ2-2, and perhaps TRBD2 as D gene, on 5 matching bases. Trimming costs V 8 bases and J 9 bases, and their ends lie 22 bases apart. CDR1 SGHTA and CDR2 FQGNSA are derived from the germline V gene. The cysteine opens and the phenylalanine closes a CDR3 of 15 amino acids. The DNA shown is the 45-base CDR3, in frame from base 1.